The 13 T cell receptor beta chains in this list originate from one sample, sequenced in a study of T cells in Graves' hyperthyroidism and ophthalmopathy. It was RNA transcripts that yielded the amplified TCR beta CDR3 regions. A first-round RT-PCR of the TCR CDR3 used the HTBI primer set. Each CDR3 protein gets one entry after TCRdb re-called the multiplex PCR reads with MiXCR. The data hold hundreds of thousands of distinct CDR3 sequences, with around a fifth observed a single time. The source material was blood. These receptors were taken from a man aged 45-65 years with Graves' ophthalmopathy.

This clonotype was picked up many times. The genes are TRBV20-1 and TRBJ1-6; TRBD1 agrees at 8 bases. The ends lost 6 bases at V and 9 bases at J; junction bases unmatched: 13. CDR3 length equals 15 residues. Germline CDR1 and CDR2: DFQATT and SNEGSKA (reference sequence). The CDR3 sequence is CSAIKTGGASSPLHF. The CDR3 DNA sequence: TGCAGTGCCATCAAAACAGGGGGAGCTAGTTCACCCCTCCACTTT.

This clonotype was counted between two and nine times. The chain carries TRBV20-1 and TRBJ2-2; 9 bases are shared with TRBD1. CDR1 and CDR2 from the germline V gene are DFQATT and SNEGSKA (reference sequence). Trimming removed 3 bases from V and 7 bases from J; junction bases left unmatched: 9. The CDR3 covers 15 residues. CDR3 bases: TGCAGTGCTAGGCCCGGGACAGGGCTTGTCGGGGAGCTGTTTTTT. It specifies CSARPGTGLVGELFF.

CDR3 amino acids: CSLTQGGGRETQYF. CDR3 nucleotides: TGCTCTCTGACGCAGGGAGGCGGGAGAGAGACCCAGTACTTC. The J gene is TRBJ2-5, the V gene TRBV29-1, with 7 bases identical to TRBD2. CDR1 and CDR2 (germline): SQVTM, ANQGSEA. The CDR3 extends over 14 amino acids. Based on the CDR3 plus reference TRBV29-1 and TRBJ2-5, the full variable domain is SAVISQKPSRDICQRGTSLTIQCQVDSQVTMMFWYRQQPGQSLTLIATANQGSEATYESGFVIDKFPISRPNLTFSTLTVSNMSPEDSSIYLCSLTQGGGRETQYFGPGTRLLVL.

The table lists this clonotype with a few counts. The chain couples TRBV3-1 to TRBJ1-4; D gene uncertain. The CDR3 runs to 15 residues. Per germline, CDR1 LGHDT and CDR2 YNNKEL (reference sequence). Trimming left V 0 bases short and J 8 bases short, with 13 bases between. CDR3 in amino acids: CASSQDQLVREKLFF. CDR3 DNA: TGTGCCAGCAGCCAAGACCAGTTGGTACGGGAAAAACTGTTTTTT. The entire variable domain, with the rest obtained from reference TRBV3-1 and TRBJ1-4, is as follows: DTAVSQTPKYLVTQMGNDKSIKCEQNLGHDTMYWYKQDSKKFLKIMFSYNNKELIINETVPNRFSPKSPDKAHLNLHINSLELGDSAVYFCASSQDQLVREKLFFGSGTQLSVL.

The chain employs TRBV14 and TRBJ2-3; D is perhaps TRBD2 (6 bases). The CDR3 runs to 15 residues. V lost 0 bases, J lost 5 bases, and 12 bases lay in between. Germline V gene data show CDR1 as SGHDN and CDR2 as FVKESK. Here the CDR3 DNA reads TGTGCCAGCAGCCAAGAGGAGGGACTGATAGATACGCAGTATTTT. Translation: CASSQEEGLIDTQYF. Full variable domain (rest looked up from reference TRBV14 and TRBJ2-3): EAGVTQFPSHSVIEKGQTVTLRCDPISGHDNLYWYRRVMGKEIKFLLHFVKESKQDESGMPNNRFLAERTGGTYSTLKVQPAELEDSGVYFCASSQEEGLIDTQYFGPGTRLTVL.

This clonotype was counted a few times. The chain uses TRBV2 and TRBJ2-2; TRBD2 agrees at 10 bases. The germline CDR1 and CDR2 sequences are SNHLY and FYNNEI. This CDR3 region has 14 residues. V gave up 6 bases and J gave up 4 bases; unmatched junction bases: 2. The CDR3 DNA reads as TGTGCCAGCAGGGGACTAGCGACCACCGGGGAGCTGTTTTTT. It codes for CASRGLATTGELFF.

This sequence joins TRBV19 and TRBJ1-5; 9 nucleotides align to TRBD1. In germline, CDR1 is LNHDA, CDR2 SQIVND (reference sequence). The ends lost 3 bases at V and 6 bases at J; junction bases unmatched: 6. This CDR3 is 15 amino acids long. The CDR3 protein is CASSIWTGVRQPQHF. CDR3 coding DNA: TGTGCCAGTAGTATTTGGACAGGGGTCCGTCAGCCCCAGCATTTT.

This clonotype was recorded at least ten times. The chain has TRBV28 and TRBJ1-2; the D gene is possibly TRBD1 (5 bases). Germline CDR1 reads MDHEN; CDR2 reads SYDVKM. The CDR3 covers 12 residues. The V gene lost 2 bases and the J gene lost 5 bases, with 6 bases spanning the gap. CDR3 amino acids: CASSLRGYGYTF. The CDR3 DNA reads TGTGCCAGCAGTTTACGGGGGTATGGCTACACCTTC.

In this sample, this clonotype turned up a few times. The rearrangement links TRBV10-3 to TRBJ2-2, with D perhaps given as TRBD1 or TRBD2 (5 bases each). V lost 4 bases to trimming and J lost 6 bases, with 15 bases between them. The germline gives CDR1 ENHRY, CDR2 SYGVKD. The CDR3 consists of 15 residues. CDR3 amino acids: CAISVRGERSGELFF. Written as DNA, the CDR3 is TGTGCCATCAGTGTTAGAGGGGAGCGGTCCGGGGAGCTGTTTTTT.

As regards this clonotype: A read error may be the cause here, since a much bigger clone is one base away. The chain recombines TRBV28 with TRBJ2-7, with 8 bases matching TRBD2. Trimming cost V 5 bases and J 5 bases; bases outside gene matches: 5. CDR3 length: 13 amino acids. Germline values: CDR1 MDHEN, CDR2 SYDVKM. The CDR3 sequence: CASSPSGSHEQYF. The CDR3 DNA follows: TGTGCCAGCAGTCCTAGCGGGTCCCACGAGCAGTACTTC.

The chain couples TRBV6-1 to TRBJ2-1, with 11 bases lining up with TRBD2. The length of the CDR3 is 13 residues. Trimming removed 8 bases from V and 4 bases from J; junction bases left unmatched: 1. The germline V gene has CDR1 MNHNS and CDR2 SASEGT. The CDR3 spells CASGTSGYNEQFF. In DNA form, the CDR3 reads TGTGCCAGCGGGACTAGCGGATACAATGAGCAGTTCTTC.

V is TRBV3-1 and J is TRBJ2-1, with 7 nucleotides matching TRBD2. V dropped 5 bases and J dropped 4; count of bases not matched to a gene: 5. Germline V gives CDR1 LGHDT, CDR2 YNNKEL (reference sequence). There are 14 residues in the CDR3. This CDR3 is CASSDGDYYNEQFF. The CDR3 DNA is TGTGCCAGCAGCGATGGGGACTATTACAATGAGCAGTTCTTC.

This clonotype was counted many times. J is TRBJ2-3 and V is TRBV7-2; 12 nucleotides match TRBD2. V was pared by 5 bases and J by 6 bases, with 12 bases of the junction left unmatched. Germline values: CDR1 SGHTA, CDR2 FQGNSA. The CDR3 totals 17 residues. Here the CDR3 DNA reads TGTGCCAGCAGCCGCCGACTAGCGGGAGCGCCCCCCGATACGCAGTATTTT. Translating it yields CASSRRLAGAPPDTQYF.